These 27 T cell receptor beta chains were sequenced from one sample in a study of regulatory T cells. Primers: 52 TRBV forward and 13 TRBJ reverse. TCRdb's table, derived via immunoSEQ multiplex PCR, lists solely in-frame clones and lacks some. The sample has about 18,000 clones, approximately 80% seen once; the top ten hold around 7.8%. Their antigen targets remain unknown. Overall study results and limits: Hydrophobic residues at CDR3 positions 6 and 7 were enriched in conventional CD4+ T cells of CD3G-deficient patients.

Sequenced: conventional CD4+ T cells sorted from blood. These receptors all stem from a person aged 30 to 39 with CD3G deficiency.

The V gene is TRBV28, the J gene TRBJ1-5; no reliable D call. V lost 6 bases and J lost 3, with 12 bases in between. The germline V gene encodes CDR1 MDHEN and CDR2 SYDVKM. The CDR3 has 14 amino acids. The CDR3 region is CASSPTSINQPQHF. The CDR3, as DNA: TGTGCCAGCAGCCCGACCAGTATCAATCAGCCCCAGCATTTT.

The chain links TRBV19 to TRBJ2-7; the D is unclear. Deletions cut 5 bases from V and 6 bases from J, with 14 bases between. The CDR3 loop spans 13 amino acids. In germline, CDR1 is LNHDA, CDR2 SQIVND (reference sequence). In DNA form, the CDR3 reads TGTGCCAGTAGTGAGGTCCCAGGTGGCGAGCAGTACTTC. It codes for CASSEVPGGEQYF.

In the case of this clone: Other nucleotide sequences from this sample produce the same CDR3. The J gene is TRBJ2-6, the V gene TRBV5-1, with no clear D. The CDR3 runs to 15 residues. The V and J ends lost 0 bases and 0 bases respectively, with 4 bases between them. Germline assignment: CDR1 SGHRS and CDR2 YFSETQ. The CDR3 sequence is CASSLGVSGANVLTF. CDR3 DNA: TGCGCCAGCAGCTTGGGAGTCTCTGGGGCCAACGTCCTGACTTTC. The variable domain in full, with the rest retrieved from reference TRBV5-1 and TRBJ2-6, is KAGVTQTPRYLIKTRGQQVTLSCSPISGHRSVSWYQQTPGQGLQFLFEYFSETQRNKGNFPGRFSGRQFSNSRSEMNVSTLELGDSALYLCASSLGVSGANVLTFGAGSRLTVL.

This CDR3 reads CASSEIPGASSTDTQYF. The CDR3 DNA follows: TGTGCCAGCAGCGAAATCCCCGGGGCTTCGAGCACAGATACGCAGTATTTT. The chain links TRBV7-8 to TRBJ2-3, with D perhaps matching TRBD1 or TRBD2 (5 bases each). Trimming took off 5 bases at V and 0 bases at J, with 18 bases between the two ends. Germline loops: CDR1 SGHVS, CDR2 FQNEAQ. This CDR3 is 17 amino acids long. The complete variable domain, with remaining parts taken from reference TRBV7-8 and TRBJ2-3, reads GAGVSQSPRYKVAKRGQDVALRCDPISGHVSLFWYQQALGQGPEFLTYFQNEAQLDKSGLPSDRFFAERPEGSVSTLKIQRTQQEDSAVYLCASSEIPGASSTDTQYFGPGTRLTVL.

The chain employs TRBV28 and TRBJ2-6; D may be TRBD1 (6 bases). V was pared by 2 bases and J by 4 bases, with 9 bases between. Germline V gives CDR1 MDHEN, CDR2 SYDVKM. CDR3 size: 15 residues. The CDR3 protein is CASSLTGPGANVLTF. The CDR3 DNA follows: TGTGCCAGCAGTTTAACAGGGCCCGGGGCCAACGTCCTGACTTTC.

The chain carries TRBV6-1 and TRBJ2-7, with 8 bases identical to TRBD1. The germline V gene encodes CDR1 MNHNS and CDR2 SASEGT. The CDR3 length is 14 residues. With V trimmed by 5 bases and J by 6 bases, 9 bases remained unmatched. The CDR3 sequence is CASSTRTGRGEQYF. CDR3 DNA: TGTGCCAGCAGTACCCGGACAGGGCGCGGCGAGCAGTACTTC.

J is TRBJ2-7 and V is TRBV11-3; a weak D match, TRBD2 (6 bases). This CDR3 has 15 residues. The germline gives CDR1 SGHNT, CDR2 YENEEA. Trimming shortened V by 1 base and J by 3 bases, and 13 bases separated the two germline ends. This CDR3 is CASSLAAGPSYEQYF. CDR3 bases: TGTGCCAGCAGCTTAGCTGCGGGGCCGAGCTACGAGCAGTACTTC.

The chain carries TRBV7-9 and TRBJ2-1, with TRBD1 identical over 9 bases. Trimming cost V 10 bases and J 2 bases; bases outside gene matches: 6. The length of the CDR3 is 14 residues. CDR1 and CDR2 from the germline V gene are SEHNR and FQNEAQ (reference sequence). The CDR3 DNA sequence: TGTGCCACCACCCGGACAGGGGCCTACAATGAGCAGTTCTTC. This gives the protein CATTRTGAYNEQFF. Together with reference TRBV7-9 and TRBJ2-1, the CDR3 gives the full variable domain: DTGVSQNPRHKITKRGQNVTFRCDPISEHNRLYWYRQTLGQGPEFLTYFQNEAQLEKSRLLSDRFSAERPKGSFSTLEIQRTEQGDSAMYLCATTRTGAYNEQFFGPGTRLTVL.

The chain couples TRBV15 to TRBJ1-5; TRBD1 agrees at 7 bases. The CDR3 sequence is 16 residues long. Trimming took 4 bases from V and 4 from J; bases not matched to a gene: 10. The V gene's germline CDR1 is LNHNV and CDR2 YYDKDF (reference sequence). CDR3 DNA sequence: TGTGCCACCAGCACAACCCCCGGACAGGTTAATCAGCCCCAGCATTTT. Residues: CATSTTPGQVNQPQHF.

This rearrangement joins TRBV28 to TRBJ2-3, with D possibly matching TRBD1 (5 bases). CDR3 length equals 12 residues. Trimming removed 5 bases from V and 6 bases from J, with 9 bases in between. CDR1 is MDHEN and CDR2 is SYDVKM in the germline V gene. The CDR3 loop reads CASSSRADTQYF. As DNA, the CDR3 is TGTGCCAGCAGTAGCAGGGCGGATACGCAGTATTTT.

The CDR3 coding sequence is TGTGCCAGCAGTGTGTCTCTGGGGATCTACGAGCAGTACTTC. It is translated as CASSVSLGIYEQYF. The gene calls are TRBV6-1 and TRBJ2-7; unclear D gene. The germline V gene has CDR1 MNHNS and CDR2 SASEGT. The V gene lost 4 bases and the J gene lost 3 bases, with 13 bases spanning the gap. The CDR3 has 14 amino acids.

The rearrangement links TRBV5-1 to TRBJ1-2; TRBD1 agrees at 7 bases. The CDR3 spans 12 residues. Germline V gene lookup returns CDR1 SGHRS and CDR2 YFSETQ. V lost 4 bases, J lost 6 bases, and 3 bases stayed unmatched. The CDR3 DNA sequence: TGCGCCAGCAGCACCGGGACAGATGGCTACACCTTC. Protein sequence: CASSTGTDGYTF.

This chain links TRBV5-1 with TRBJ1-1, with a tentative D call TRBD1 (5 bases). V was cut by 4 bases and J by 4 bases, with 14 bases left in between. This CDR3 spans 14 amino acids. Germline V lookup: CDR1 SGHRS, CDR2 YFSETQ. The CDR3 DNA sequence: TGCGCCAGCAGCCAGGGACGGACGGGCACTGAAGCTTTCTTT. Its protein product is CASSQGRTGTEAFF.

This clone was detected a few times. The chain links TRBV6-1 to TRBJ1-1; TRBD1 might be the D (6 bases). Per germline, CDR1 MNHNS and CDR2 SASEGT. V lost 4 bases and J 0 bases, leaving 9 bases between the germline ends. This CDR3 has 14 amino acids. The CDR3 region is CASSGTEMNTEAFF. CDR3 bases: TGTGCCAGCAGTGGGACAGAGATGAACACTGAAGCTTTCTTT.

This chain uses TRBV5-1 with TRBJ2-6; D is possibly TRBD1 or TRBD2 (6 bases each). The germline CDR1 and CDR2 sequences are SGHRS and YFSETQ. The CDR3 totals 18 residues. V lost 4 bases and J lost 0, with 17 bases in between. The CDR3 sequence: CASSRGGQFLSGANVLTF. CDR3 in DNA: TGCGCCAGCAGCCGGGGAGGACAGTTCCTCTCTGGGGCCAACGTCCTGACTTTC.

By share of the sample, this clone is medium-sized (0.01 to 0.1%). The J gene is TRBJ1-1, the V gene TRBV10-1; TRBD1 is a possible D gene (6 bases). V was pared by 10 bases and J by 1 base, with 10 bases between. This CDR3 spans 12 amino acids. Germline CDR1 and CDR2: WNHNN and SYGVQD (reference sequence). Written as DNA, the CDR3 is TGCGCCAACCAACAGGGGAACACTGAAGCTTTCTTT. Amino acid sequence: CANQQGNTEAFF.

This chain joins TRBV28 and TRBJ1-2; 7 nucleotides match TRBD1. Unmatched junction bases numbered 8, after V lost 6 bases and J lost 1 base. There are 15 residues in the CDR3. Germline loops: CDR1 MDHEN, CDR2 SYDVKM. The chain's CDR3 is CASRPTGLGNYGYTF. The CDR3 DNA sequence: TGTGCCAGCAGGCCGACAGGGCTGGGTAACTATGGCTACACCTTC.

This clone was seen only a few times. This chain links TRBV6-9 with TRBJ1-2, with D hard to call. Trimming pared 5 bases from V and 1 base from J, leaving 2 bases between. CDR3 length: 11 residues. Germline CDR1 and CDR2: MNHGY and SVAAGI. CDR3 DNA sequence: TGTGCCAGCAGTCTTAACTATGGCTACACCTTC. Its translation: CASSLNYGYTF.

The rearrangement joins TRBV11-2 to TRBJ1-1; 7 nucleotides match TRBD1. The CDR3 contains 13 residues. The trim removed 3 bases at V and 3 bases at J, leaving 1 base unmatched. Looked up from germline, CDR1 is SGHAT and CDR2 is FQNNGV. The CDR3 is CASSLTGYTEAFF. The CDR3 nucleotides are TGTGCCAGCAGCTTGACAGGGTACACTGAAGCTTTCTTT.

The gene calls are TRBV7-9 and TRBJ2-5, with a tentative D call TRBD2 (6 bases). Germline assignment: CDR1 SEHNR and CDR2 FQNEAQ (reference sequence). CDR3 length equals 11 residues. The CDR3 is CAGGSQETQYF. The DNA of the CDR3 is TGTGCGGGAGGTTCGCAAGAGACCCAGTACTTC.

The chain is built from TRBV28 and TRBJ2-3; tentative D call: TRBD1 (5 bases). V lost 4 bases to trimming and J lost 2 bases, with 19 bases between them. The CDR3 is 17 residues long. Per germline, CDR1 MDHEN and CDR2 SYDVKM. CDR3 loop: CASSSLAGSGSTDTQYF. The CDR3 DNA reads TGTGCCAGCAGTTCATTAGCAGGGTCAGGCTCCACAGATACGCAGTATTTT.

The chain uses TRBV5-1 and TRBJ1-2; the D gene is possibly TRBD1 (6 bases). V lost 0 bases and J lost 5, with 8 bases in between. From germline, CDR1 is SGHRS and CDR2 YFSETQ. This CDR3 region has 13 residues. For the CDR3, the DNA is TGCGCCAGCAGCTTGGACAGGGAATATGGCTACACCTTC. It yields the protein CASSLDREYGYTF.

This chain's CDR3 is CASSIGTGRQPQHF. The DNA of the CDR3 is TGTGCCAGTAGTATTGGGACAGGGCGTCAGCCCCAGCATTTT. The V call is TRBV19, the J call TRBJ1-5; 9 bases fit TRBD1. V lost 3 bases and J lost 6; bases outside the gene matches: 3. This CDR3 region has 14 residues. Germline V gene sequence: CDR1 LNHDA, CDR2 SQIVND (reference sequence).

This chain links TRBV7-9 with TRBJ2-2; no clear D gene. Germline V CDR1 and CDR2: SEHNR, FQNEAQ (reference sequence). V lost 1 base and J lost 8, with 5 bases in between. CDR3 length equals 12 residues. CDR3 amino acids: CASSLELGELFF. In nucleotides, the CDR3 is TGTGCCAGCAGCTTAGAACTGGGGGAGCTGTTTTTT.

CDR3 residues: CASSLRIGAQYF. The CDR3 DNA reads as TGTGCCAGCAGTTTAAGGATTGGGGCCCAGTACTTC. This sequence joins TRBV28 and TRBJ2-5; D not resolved. The CDR3 has 12 amino acids. Germline V gives CDR1 MDHEN, CDR2 SYDVKM. Trimming stripped 2 bases from V and 9 bases from J, with 10 bases between.

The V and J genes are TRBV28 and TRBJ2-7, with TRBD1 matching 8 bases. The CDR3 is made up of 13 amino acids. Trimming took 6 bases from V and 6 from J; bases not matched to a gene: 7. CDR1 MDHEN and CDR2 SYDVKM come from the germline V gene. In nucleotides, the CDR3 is TGTGCCAGCAGCTCCGGGACAGGATTCGAGCAGTACTTC. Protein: CASSSGTGFEQYF.

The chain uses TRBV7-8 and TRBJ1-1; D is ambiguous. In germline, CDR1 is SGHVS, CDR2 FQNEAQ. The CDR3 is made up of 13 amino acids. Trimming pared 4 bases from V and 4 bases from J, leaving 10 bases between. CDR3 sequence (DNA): TGTGCCAGCAGCTCCCTTAGTCGCACTGAAGCTTTCTTT. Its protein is CASSSLSRTEAFF.